One sample yielded the 7 T cell receptor beta chains listed below, sequenced in a study of cytomegalovirus exposure and HLA in healthy donors. It was with 60 Vbeta and 13 Jbeta primers that the PCR ran. Libraries were prepared by immunoSEQ multiplex PCR; TCRdb keeps only in-frame clonotypes and omits some of them. The sample contains tens of thousands of clones, about 75% of which appear only once. Sequencing was performed on PBMCs. The receptors derive from a man aged 30 to 39 in good health and CMV-seropositive.

The chain recombines TRBV7-2 with TRBJ2-7; 7 bases align to TRBD1. The CDR3 spans 12 residues. J gave up 7 bases and V 5 bases, and 5 bases lay outside the gene matches. CDR1 is SGHTA, CDR2 FQGNSA, per germline. Here the CDR3 reads CASSRDRVEQYF. The CDR3 nucleotides are TGTGCCAGCAGCCGCGACAGGGTTGAGCAGTACTTC.

The chain links TRBV13 to TRBJ1-2; 7 nucleotides align to TRBD1. The junction had 8 bases not matched to a gene; V was cut back by 5 bases and J by 8 bases. From germline, CDR1 is PRHDT and CDR2 FYEKMQ (reference sequence). This CDR3 spans 13 amino acids. This chain's CDR3 is CASSTDRVGGYTF. The CDR3 nucleotides are TGTGCCAGCAGCACAGACAGGGTGGGCGGCTACACCTTC.

This clone has only a few counts. The chain has TRBV10-1 and TRBJ2-7, with 11 nucleotides matching TRBD2. CDR1 is WNHNN and CDR2 is SYGVQD in the germline V gene (reference sequence). Unmatched junction bases numbered 4, after V lost 9 bases and J lost 3 bases. This CDR3 is built from 13 residues. The CDR3 coding sequence is TGCGCCAGGGGACTAGCGGATAACTACGAGCAGTACTTC. It specifies CARGLADNYEQYF.

The chain combines TRBV7-6 with TRBJ2-7; no definite D call. Trimming removed 5 bases from V and 2 bases from J, with 16 bases in between. The germline V gene has CDR1 SGHVS and CDR2 FNYEAQ. The CDR3 covers 15 residues. The CDR3 sequence is CASSPTGGITYEQYF. The DNA for the CDR3 is TGTGCCAGCAGCCCCACCGGCGGCATTACCTACGAGCAGTACTTC.

This clone qualifies as medium-sized. This chain connects TRBV6-5 to TRBJ1-4; D is unclear. This CDR3 has 15 residues. The ends were cut back, 2 bases at V and 8 bases at J, with 15 bases in the middle. Germline assignment: CDR1 MNHEY and CDR2 SVGAGI. CDR3 protein: CASSYHVDNREKLFF. CDR3 bases: TGTGCCAGCAGTTACCATGTCGACAATCGCGAAAAACTGTTTTTT.

This clone occurred a few times. This chain links TRBV6-5 with TRBJ1-5, with 8 bases aligning to TRBD1. Trimming at V came to 0 bases and at J to 7 bases, leaving 2 bases not matched to a gene. The CDR3 runs 14 residues. Germline V CDR1 and CDR2: MNHEY, SVGAGI. The CDR3 protein is CASSYSTGVQPQHF. The CDR3 DNA reads as TGTGCCAGCAGTTACTCGACAGGGGTCCAGCCCCAGCATTTT.

The V call is TRBV11-2, the J call TRBJ2-2; 7 bases align to TRBD1. This CDR3 spans 15 amino acids. With V trimmed by 5 bases and J by 5 bases, 8 bases remained unmatched. Germline V lookup: CDR1 SGHAT, CDR2 FQNNGV. This CDR3 reads CASSAGTAMTGELFF. The CDR3 region has the DNA TGTGCCAGCAGCGCCGGGACAGCGATGACCGGGGAGCTGTTTTTT.